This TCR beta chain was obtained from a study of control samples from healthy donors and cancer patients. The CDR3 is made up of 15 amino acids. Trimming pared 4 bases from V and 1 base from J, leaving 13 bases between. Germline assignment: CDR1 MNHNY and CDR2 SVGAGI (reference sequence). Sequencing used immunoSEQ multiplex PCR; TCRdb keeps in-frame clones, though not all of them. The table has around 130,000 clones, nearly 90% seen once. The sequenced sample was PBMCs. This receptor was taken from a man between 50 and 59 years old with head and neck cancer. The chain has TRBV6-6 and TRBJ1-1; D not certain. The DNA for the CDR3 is TGTGCCAGCAGTTCGCACCTATACAGGAACACTGAAGCTTTCTTT. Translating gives CASSSHLYRNTEAFF.